Following are 31 T cell receptor beta chains from one sample sequenced in a study of shared clonotypes between healthy human individuals. TCRdb's copy holds only in-frame clones and misses some; the assay was immunoSEQ multiplex PCR. The profile shows about half a million clones, approximately 80% of them singletons. The sample was PBMCs. These receptors were collected from a woman in her forties in good health. Some clones in this sample may be carry-over from other donors' samples.

This clone was observed at least ten times. V usage is TRBV29-1 and J usage is TRBJ2-3; D ambiguous. Trimming removed 0 bases from V and 1 base from J, with 5 bases in between. Germline CDR1 SQVTM, CDR2 ANQGSEA. The CDR3 sequence is 13 residues long. This CDR3 reads CSVEDSGTDTQYF. CDR3 nucleotide sequence: TGCAGCGTTGAAGACAGTGGCACAGATACGCAGTATTTT.

This chain uses TRBV5-1 with TRBJ2-2; weak D call: TRBD2 (5 bases). V lost 2 bases and J 0 bases, leaving 8 bases between the germline ends. CDR3 length: 15 amino acids. Germline CDR1 SGHRS, CDR2 YFSETQ. In DNA, the CDR3 is TGCGCCAGCAGCTTAGCGGTCGCGAACACCGGGGAGCTGTTTTTT. Protein sequence: CASSLAVANTGELFF.

The CDR3 sequence: CAWSRVFRVSPEQYF. In DNA, the CDR3 is TGTGCCTGGAGCCGAGTATTTCGGGTTTCCCCCGAGCAGTACTTC. V gene TRBV30 combines with J gene TRBJ2-7; D uncertain. The CDR3 length is 15 residues. The germline V gene encodes CDR1 GTSNPN and CDR2 SVGIG (reference sequence). V lost 3 bases and J 6 bases, leaving 21 bases between the germline ends.

V and J are TRBV28 and TRBJ2-7; no firm D call. There are 15 residues in the CDR3. V was clipped by 1 base and J by 4 bases, with 14 bases between them. From germline, CDR1 is MDHEN and CDR2 SYDVKM. Written as DNA, the CDR3 is TGTGCCAGCAGTTTATTTAACCAACTCGATTACGAGCAGTACTTC. Translation gives CASSLFNQLDYEQYF. The full variable domain, in which reference TRBV28 and TRBJ2-7 provide the parts outside the CDR3, is DVKVTQSSRYLVKRTGEKVFLECVQDMDHENMFWYRQDPGLGLRLIYFSYDVKMKEKGDIPEGYSVSREKKERFSLILESASTNQTSMYLCASSLFNQLDYEQYFGPGTRLTVT.

The chain recombines TRBV18 with TRBJ2-1; 10 bases align to TRBD2. J was trimmed by 5 bases and V by 1 base; bases with no gene match: 5. CDR3 size: 16 residues. Germline lookup yields CDR1 KGHSH and CDR2 LQKENI. In DNA, the CDR3 is TGTGCCAGCTCACCACAGAGGACTAGCGGACACAATGAGCAGTTCTTC. Translated, it gives CASSPQRTSGHNEQFF.

A remark on this clone: A far larger clone is only one base removed, so a read error is likely. The chain uses TRBV10-3 and TRBJ2-7, with 9 bases identical to TRBD1. The germline V gene has CDR1 ENHRY and CDR2 SYGVKD. The length of the CDR3 is 15 residues. The CDR3, as DNA: TGTGCCATCGGTGACCCGAGACAGGGGGACTACGAGCAGTACTTC. Its protein is CAIGDPRQGDYEQYF.

This rearrangement joins TRBV7-2 to TRBJ2-7; 7 bases map to TRBD1. Germline V gene sequence: CDR1 SGHTA, CDR2 FQGNSA. The V gene end was trimmed by 5 bases and the J gene end by 2 bases; junction bases not matched to a gene: 6. The CDR3 totals 14 residues. The CDR3 sequence: CASSTRQGTYEQYF. CDR3 in DNA: TGTGCCAGCAGCACTAGACAGGGAACCTACGAGCAGTACTTC.

V gene TRBV6-5 combines with J gene TRBJ2-5; 8 nucleotides match TRBD1. This CDR3 contains 14 residues. V dropped 5 bases and J dropped 13; count of bases not matched to a gene: 15. CDR1 is MNHEY, CDR2 SVGAGI, per germline. CDR3 in amino acids: CASSTHRGFYERYF. CDR3 coding DNA: TGTGCCAGCAGTACCCACAGGGGGTTCTACGAGCGGTACTTC.

Points on this clone: With a far larger clone one base away, a read error is the likely cause. Additional DNA sequences in this sample encode the identical CDR3. The chain links TRBV7-2 to TRBJ1-4; the D gene is possibly TRBD1 (5 bases). CDR3 length equals 13 residues. Germline CDR1 is SGHTA and CDR2 is FQGNSA. In DNA, the CDR3 is TGTGCCAGCAGTAGGGACGGTAATGAAAAATTGTTTTTT. Encoded protein: CASSRDGNEKLFF.

The rearrangement uses TRBV4-2 and TRBJ2-1, with D perhaps TRBD1 (5 bases). Germline V CDR1 and CDR2: LGHNA, YNFKEQ. Trimming removed 2 bases at V and 5 bases at J, with 10 bases between. The CDR3 loop spans 14 amino acids. The CDR3 DNA sequence: TGTGCCAGCAGCCAACCCCAGGGTGACAATGAGCAGTTCTTC. This translates into CASSQPQGDNEQFF.

The V call is TRBV28, the J call TRBJ2-6; D is perhaps TRBD1 (6 bases). The germline V gene has CDR1 MDHEN and CDR2 SYDVKM. This CDR3 is 15 amino acids long. V shed 9 bases and J shed 1 base, with 13 bases lying between them. Here the CDR3 reads CASTRTGSGANVLTF. In DNA form, the CDR3 reads TGTGCCAGTACTAGAACAGGGTCTGGGGCCAACGTCCTGACTTTC.

The chain has TRBV2 and TRBJ2-7; no clear D gene. Germline CDR1 reads SNHLY; CDR2 reads FYNNEI. The CDR3 extends over 11 amino acids. Trimming took off 6 bases at V and 3 bases at J, with 6 bases between the two ends. CDR3 DNA sequence: TGTGCCAGCAGGAAGGTCTACGAGCAGTACTTC. This sequence encodes CASRKVYEQYF.

V is TRBV30 and J is TRBJ2-7, with TRBD1 matching over 7 bases. The CDR3 contains 15 residues. Germline CDR1 and CDR2: GTSNPN and SVGIG (reference sequence). J lost 5 bases, V lost 4 bases, and 14 bases had no gene match. The CDR3 region is CAWTVSSLQGNEQYF. CDR3 coding DNA: TGTGCCTGGACCGTTTCCTCCTTACAGGGGAACGAGCAGTACTTC.

The rearrangement links TRBV29-1 to TRBJ2-3, with D perhaps TRBD2 (6 bases). Per the germline V gene, CDR1 is SQVTM and CDR2 is ANQGSEA. This CDR3 has 16 amino acids. The V end lost 5 bases, the J end lost 0 bases, and 18 bases lay between the germline ends. CDR3: CSVPFGSSLSTDTQYF. The DNA for the CDR3 is TGCAGCGTTCCCTTCGGGAGTAGCCTGAGCACAGATACGCAGTATTTT.

This clone came up many times. The CDR3 region has the DNA TGTGCCAGCAGCTTATTCTCAGGGGATCAGCCCCAGCATTTT. Translated: CASSLFSGDQPQHF. This rearrangement joins TRBV11-2 to TRBJ1-5, with D tentatively TRBD1 (6 bases). Trimming cost V 2 bases and J 5 bases, with 10 bases left between them. Germline V lookup: CDR1 SGHAT, CDR2 FQNNGV. The CDR3 has 14 amino acids.

The chain combines TRBV6-4 with TRBJ2-1; tentatively, D is TRBD2 (6 bases). The V end lost 4 bases, the J end lost 6 bases, and 13 bases lay between the germline ends. CDR1 and CDR2 (germline): MRHNA, SNTAGT. This CDR3 spans 14 amino acids. The CDR3 DNA follows: TGTGCCAGCAGTGCTTCGGGAGTTCTCAATGAGCAGTTCTTC. Its protein product is CASSASGVLNEQFF.

V and J are TRBV5-1 and TRBJ1-4; D is unclear. CDR3 length: 14 residues. V was trimmed by 6 bases and J by 2 bases, leaving 11 bases between them. CDR1 SGHRS and CDR2 YFSETQ come from the germline V gene. DNA for the CDR3: TGCGCCAGCAACCCTGGAGGCACTAATGAAAAACTGTTTTTT. Protein product: CASNPGGTNEKLFF.

This sequence joins TRBV9 and TRBJ2-3, with D unresolved. V was pared by 2 bases and J by 6 bases, with 13 bases between. The CDR3 consists of 14 residues. Germline values: CDR1 SGDLS, CDR2 YYNGEE. This CDR3 is CASSVTDHTDTQYF. The DNA for the CDR3 is TGTGCCAGCAGCGTCACAGACCATACCGATACGCAGTATTTT. Combining the CDR3 with reference TRBV9 and TRBJ2-3 gives the whole variable domain DSGVTQTPKHLITATGQRVTLRCSPRSGDLSVYWYQQSLDQGLQFLIQYYNGEERAKGNILERFSAQQFPDLHSELNLSSLELGDSALYFCASSVTDHTDTQYFGPGTRLTVL.

This clone has just a few counts. The V gene is TRBV28, the J gene TRBJ2-3; 7 nucleotides agree with TRBD2. The CDR3 extends over 12 amino acids. The V gene's germline CDR1 is MDHEN and CDR2 SYDVKM. V shed 6 bases and J 8 bases; nucleotides not matched to a gene: 5. Here the CDR3 reads CASSLPGGTQYF. Here the CDR3 DNA reads TGTGCCAGCAGCTTACCGGGGGGTACGCAGTATTTT. The variable domain in full, with the rest retrieved from reference TRBV28 and TRBJ2-3, is DVKVTQSSRYLVKRTGEKVFLECVQDMDHENMFWYRQDPGLGLRLIYFSYDVKMKEKGDIPEGYSVSREKKERFSLILESASTNQTSMYLCASSLPGGTQYFGPGTRLTVL.

The gene calls are TRBV30 and TRBJ1-4, with D possibly matching TRBD1 (5 bases). Germline loops: CDR1 GTSNPN, CDR2 SVGIG (reference sequence). V lost 1 base and J lost 10, with 7 bases in between. The CDR3 is 11 residues long. DNA for the CDR3: TGTGCCTGGAGTGGTGGGGGAAAACTGTTTTTT. Amino acid sequence: CAWSGGGKLFF. The full variable domain, completed using reference TRBV30 and TRBJ1-4, is SQTIHQWPATLVQPVGSPLSLECTVEGTSNPNLYWYRQAAGRGLQLLFYSVGIGQISSEVPQNLSASRPQDRQFILSSKKLLLSDSGFYLCAWSGGGKLFFGSGTQLSVL.

This rearrangement joins TRBV7-8 to TRBJ2-7, with a possible D match to TRBD2 (5 bases). Germline V CDR1 and CDR2: SGHVS, FQNEAQ. The CDR3 is 12 residues long. Trimming removed 4 bases from V and 4 bases from J, with 8 bases in between. CDR3 DNA sequence: TGTGCCAGCAGCTCGTGGGAGTACGAGCAGTACTTC. This gives the protein CASSSWEYEQYF.

This rearrangement joins TRBV5-1 to TRBJ2-7; TRBD1 might be the D (5 bases). The CDR3 spans 15 residues. V lost 4 bases and J lost 6, with 20 bases in between. The germline V gene has CDR1 SGHRS and CDR2 YFSETQ. CDR3 loop: CASSPGSRLYVEQYF. The CDR3 nucleotides read TGCGCCAGCAGCCCAGGGTCAAGGCTGTACGTCGAGCAGTACTTC. Combining the CDR3 with reference TRBV5-1 and TRBJ2-7 gives the whole variable domain KAGVTQTPRYLIKTRGQQVTLSCSPISGHRSVSWYQQTPGQGLQFLFEYFSETQRNKGNFPGRFSGRQFSNSRSEMNVSTLELGDSALYLCASSPGSRLYVEQYFGPGTRLTVT.

The chain is built from TRBV13 and TRBJ2-7; 8 bases map to TRBD2. The CDR3 length is 13 residues. The V segment lost 5 bases and the J segment 6 bases; nucleotides outside the gene matches: 6. CDR1 and CDR2 from the germline V gene are PRHDT and FYEKMQ (reference sequence). In nucleotides, the CDR3 is TGTGCCAGCAGCCTTCGGACTAGCATCGAGCAGTACTTC. Amino acids: CASSLRTSIEQYF.

The rearrangement joins TRBV27 to TRBJ2-2; 10 bases are shared with TRBD1. The CDR3 runs to 17 residues. The germline gives CDR1 MNHEY, CDR2 SMNVEV (reference sequence). V shed 5 bases and J 8 bases; nucleotides not matched to a gene: 14. CDR3 nucleotides: TGTGCCAGCAGTCCACATAAAACCGGGACAGGGGAAGGGGAGCTGTTTTTT. This gives the protein CASSPHKTGTGEGELFF.

This clone was counted a single time. With a far larger clone one base away, a read error is the likely cause. J is TRBJ2-1 and V is TRBV4-1; tentatively, D is TRBD1 or TRBD2 (7 bases each). CDR1 MGHRA and CDR2 YSYEKL come from the germline V gene. The CDR3 totals 11 residues. DNA of the CDR3: TGCGCCGGCAGGGGGGGAGATGAGCAGTTCTTC. It is translated as CAGRGGDEQFF.

The chain couples TRBV9 to TRBJ2-1; perhaps D is TRBD1 or TRBD2 (5 bases each). V lost 4 bases, J lost 5 bases, and 19 bases lay in between. CDR1 and CDR2 from the germline V gene are SGDLS and YYNGEE. The CDR3 has 16 amino acids. CDR3 sequence reads: CASSPRAGLGHNEQFF. The CDR3 DNA reads as TGTGCCAGCAGCCCCCGGGCGGGCCTGGGGCACAATGAGCAGTTCTTC.

V and J are TRBV29-1 and TRBJ2-3; TRBD2 matches 11 bases. The CDR3 runs 15 residues. CDR1 and CDR2 (germline): SQVTM, ANQGSEA. V lost 4 bases, J lost 4 bases, and 7 bases stayed unmatched. The CDR3, as DNA: TGCAGCGTTGGGGCTAGCGGGGGGAAGCCAGATACGCAGTATTTT. It yields the protein CSVGASGGKPDTQYF.

The CDR3 loop is CASSQLQGPTNEKLFF. The CDR3 nucleotides read TGCGCCAGCAGTCAACTTCAGGGCCCAACTAATGAAAAACTGTTTTTT. This chain links TRBV23-1 with TRBJ1-4; a weak D match, TRBD1 (5 bases). TRBV23-1 is noted as an ORF with a role that remains uncertain. V lost 2 bases and J 0 bases, leaving 10 bases between the germline ends. There are 16 residues in the CDR3.

The chain joins TRBV25-1 to TRBJ2-7, with a tentative D call TRBD1 (6 bases). The V gene's germline CDR1 is MGHDK and CDR2 SYGVNS. V lost 2 bases and J lost 3, with 11 bases in between. The CDR3 loop spans 14 amino acids. The CDR3: CASSEPGQHYEQYF. The DNA for the CDR3 is TGTGCCAGCAGTGAACCCGGACAGCACTACGAGCAGTACTTC.

This clone was counted many times. The chain employs TRBV27 and TRBJ2-7, with D possibly being TRBD2 (6 bases). The CDR3 has 15 residues. The V gene's germline CDR1 is MNHEY and CDR2 SMNVEV (reference sequence). V shed 8 bases and J shed 3 bases, with 20 bases lying between them. The CDR3 sequence: CASSLAGRPRYEQYF. CDR3 in DNA: TGTGCCAGCTCTTTGGCGGGAAGGCCCCGCTACGAGCAGTACTTC.

V gene TRBV19 combines with J gene TRBJ2-7; 10 bases align to TRBD1. From germline, CDR1 is LNHDA and CDR2 SQIVND (reference sequence). The CDR3 is made up of 15 amino acids. The V segment lost 3 bases and the J segment 2 bases; nucleotides outside the gene matches: 4. The CDR3 region is CASSIIGTGAYEQYF. The CDR3 DNA is TGTGCCAGTAGTATCATCGGGACAGGGGCCTACGAGCAGTACTTC.